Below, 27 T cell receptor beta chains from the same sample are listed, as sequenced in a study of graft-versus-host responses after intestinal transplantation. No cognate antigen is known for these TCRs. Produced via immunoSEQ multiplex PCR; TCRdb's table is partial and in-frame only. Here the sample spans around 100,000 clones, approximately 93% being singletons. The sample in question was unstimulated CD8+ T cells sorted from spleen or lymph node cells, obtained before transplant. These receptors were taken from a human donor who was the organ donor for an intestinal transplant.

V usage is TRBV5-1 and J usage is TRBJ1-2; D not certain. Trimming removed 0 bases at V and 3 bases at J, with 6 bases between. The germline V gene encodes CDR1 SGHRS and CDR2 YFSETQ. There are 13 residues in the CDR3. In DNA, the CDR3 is TGCGCCAGCAGCTTGGAAGGTGACTATGGCTACACCTTC. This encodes CASSLEGDYGYTF.

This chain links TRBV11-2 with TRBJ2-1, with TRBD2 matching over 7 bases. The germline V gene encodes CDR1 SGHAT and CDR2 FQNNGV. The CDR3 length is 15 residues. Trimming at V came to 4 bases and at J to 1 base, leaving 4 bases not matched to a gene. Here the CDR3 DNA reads TGTGCCAGCAGCTACGGACTAGGATCCTACAATGAGCAGTTCTTC. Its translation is CASSYGLGSYNEQFF.

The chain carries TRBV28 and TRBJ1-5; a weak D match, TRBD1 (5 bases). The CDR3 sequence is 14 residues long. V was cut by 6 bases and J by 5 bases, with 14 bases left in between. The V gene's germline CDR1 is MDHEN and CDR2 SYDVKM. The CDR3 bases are TGTGCCAGCAGCGGGGCCCTCGGCGATCAGCCCCAGCATTTT. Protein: CASSGALGDQPQHF.

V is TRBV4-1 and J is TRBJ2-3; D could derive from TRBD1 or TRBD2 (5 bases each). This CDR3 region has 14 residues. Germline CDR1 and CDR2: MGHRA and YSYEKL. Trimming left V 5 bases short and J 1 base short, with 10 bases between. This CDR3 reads CASSEGPGTDTQYF. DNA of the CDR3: TGCGCCAGCAGCGAGGGGCCCGGCACAGATACGCAGTATTTT.

In DNA form, the CDR3 reads TGTGCCAGCAGCCCCCTTAGCGATGAGCAGTTCTTC. Amino acid sequence: CASSPLSDEQFF. This chain links TRBV7-9 with TRBJ2-1, with D possibly TRBD2 on 5 matching bases. Trimming left V 5 bases short and J 8 bases short, with 10 bases between. CDR1 is SEHNR and CDR2 is FQNEAQ in the germline V gene (reference sequence). This CDR3 spans 12 amino acids.

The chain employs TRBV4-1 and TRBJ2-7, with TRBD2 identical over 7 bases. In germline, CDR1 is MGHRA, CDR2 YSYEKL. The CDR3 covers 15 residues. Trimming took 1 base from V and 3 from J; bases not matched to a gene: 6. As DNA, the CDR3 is TGCGCCAGCAGCCAAGTAGGTCTAGCGGACTACGAGCAGTACTTC. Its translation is CASSQVGLADYEQYF.

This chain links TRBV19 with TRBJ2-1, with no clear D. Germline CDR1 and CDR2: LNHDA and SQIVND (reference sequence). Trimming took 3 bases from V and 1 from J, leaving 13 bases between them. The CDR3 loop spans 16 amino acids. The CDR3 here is CASSIDAATSYNEQFF. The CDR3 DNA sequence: TGTGCCAGTAGTATCGATGCGGCAACATCCTACAATGAGCAGTTCTTC. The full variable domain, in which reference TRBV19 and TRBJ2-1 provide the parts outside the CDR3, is DGGITQSPKYLFRKEGQNVTLSCEQNLNHDAMYWYRQDPGQGLRLIYYSQIVNDFQKGDIAEGYSVSREKKESFPLTVTSAQKNPTAFYLCASSIDAATSYNEQFFGPGTRLTVL.

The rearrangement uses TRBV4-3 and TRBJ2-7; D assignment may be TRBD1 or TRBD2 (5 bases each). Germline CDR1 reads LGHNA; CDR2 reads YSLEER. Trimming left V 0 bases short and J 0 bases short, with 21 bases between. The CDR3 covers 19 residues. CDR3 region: CASSQDFNGGVSHSYEQYF. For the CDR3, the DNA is TGCGCCAGCAGCCAAGATTTTAATGGGGGTGTCTCTCACTCCTACGAGCAGTACTTC.

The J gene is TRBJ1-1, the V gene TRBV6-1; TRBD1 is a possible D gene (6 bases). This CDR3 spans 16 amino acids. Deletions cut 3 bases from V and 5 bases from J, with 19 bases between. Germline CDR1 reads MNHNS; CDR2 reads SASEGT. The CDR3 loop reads CASSEFPGTRYTEAFF. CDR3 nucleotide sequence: TGTGCCAGCAGTGAGTTCCCCGGGACAAGGTATACTGAAGCTTTCTTT.

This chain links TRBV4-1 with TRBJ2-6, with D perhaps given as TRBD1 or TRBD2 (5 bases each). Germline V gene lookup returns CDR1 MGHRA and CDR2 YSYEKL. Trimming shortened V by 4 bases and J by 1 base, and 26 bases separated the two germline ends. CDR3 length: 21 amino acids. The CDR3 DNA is TGCGCCAGCAGCCGCCGAGAAGGGCCCTATGGGTGGGGGTCTGGGGCCAACGTCCTGACTTTC. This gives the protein CASSRREGPYGWGSGANVLTF.

The CDR3 region is CASSLLVPAGVNEQYF. CDR3 sequence (DNA): TGTGCCAGCAGTTTACTAGTCCCAGCGGGAGTGAACGAGCAGTACTTC. The gene calls are TRBV28 and TRBJ2-7; 8 bases agree with TRBD2. Germline lookup yields CDR1 MDHEN and CDR2 SYDVKM. This CDR3 region has 16 residues. Unmatched junction bases numbered 11, after V lost 2 bases and J lost 5 bases. The full variable domain, with the rest looked up from reference TRBV28 and TRBJ2-7, is DVKVTQSSRYLVKRTGEKVFLECVQDMDHENMFWYRQDPGLGLRLIYFSYDVKMKEKGDIPEGYSVSREKKERFSLILESASTNQTSMYLCASSLLVPAGVNEQYFGPGTRLTVT.

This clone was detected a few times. CDR3 sequence (DNA): TGTGCCAGCAGCTTGGAGGGGGGCCCGCAGTACTTC. Its protein product is CASSLEGGPQYF. The chain recombines TRBV13 with TRBJ2-7, with D possibly being TRBD1 or TRBD2 (6 bases each). Germline CDR1 and CDR2: PRHDT and FYEKMQ (reference sequence). The CDR3 is 12 amino acids. The V end lost 3 bases, the J end lost 9 bases, and 12 bases lay between the germline ends.

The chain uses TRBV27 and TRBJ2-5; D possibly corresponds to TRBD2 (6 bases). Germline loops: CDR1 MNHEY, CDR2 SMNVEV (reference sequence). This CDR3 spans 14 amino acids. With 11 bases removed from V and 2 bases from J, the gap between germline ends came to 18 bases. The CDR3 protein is CAFNWGTDQETQYF. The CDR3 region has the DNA TGTGCCTTTAACTGGGGGACTGATCAAGAGACCCAGTACTTC.

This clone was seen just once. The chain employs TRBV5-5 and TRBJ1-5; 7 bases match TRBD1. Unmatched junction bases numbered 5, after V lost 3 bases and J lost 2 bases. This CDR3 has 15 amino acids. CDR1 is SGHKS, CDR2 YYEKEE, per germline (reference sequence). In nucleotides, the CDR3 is TGTGCCAGCAGCTCAGAGGGACAGCGCAATCAGCCCCAGCATTTT. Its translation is CASSSEGQRNQPQHF.

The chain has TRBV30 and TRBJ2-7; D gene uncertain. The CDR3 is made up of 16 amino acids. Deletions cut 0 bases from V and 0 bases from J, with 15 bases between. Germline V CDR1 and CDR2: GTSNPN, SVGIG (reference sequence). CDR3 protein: CAWSVPLGMSSYEQYF. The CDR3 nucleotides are TGTGCCTGGAGTGTTCCCCTTGGGATGTCCTCCTACGAGCAGTACTTC.

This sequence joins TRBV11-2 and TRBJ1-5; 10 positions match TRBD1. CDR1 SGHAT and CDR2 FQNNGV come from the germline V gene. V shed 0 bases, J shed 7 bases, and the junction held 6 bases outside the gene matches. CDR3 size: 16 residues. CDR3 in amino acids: CASSLDQTGGRQPQHF. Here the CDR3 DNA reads TGTGCCAGCAGCTTAGATCAGACAGGGGGCAGACAGCCCCAGCATTTT.

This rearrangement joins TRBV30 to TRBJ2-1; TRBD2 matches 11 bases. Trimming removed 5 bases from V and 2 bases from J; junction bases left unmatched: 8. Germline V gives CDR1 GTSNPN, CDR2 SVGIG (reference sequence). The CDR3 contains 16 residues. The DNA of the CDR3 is TGTGCCTGGTGCAAGGAGACTAGCGGGACCTACAATGAGCAGTTCTTC. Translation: CAWCKETSGTYNEQFF.

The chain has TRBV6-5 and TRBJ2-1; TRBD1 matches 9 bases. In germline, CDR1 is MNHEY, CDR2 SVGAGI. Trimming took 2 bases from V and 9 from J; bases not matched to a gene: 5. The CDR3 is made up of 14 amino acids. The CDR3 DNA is TGTGCCAGCAGTTACGCGGACAGGGGAGGTGAGCAGTTCTTC. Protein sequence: CASSYADRGGEQFF.

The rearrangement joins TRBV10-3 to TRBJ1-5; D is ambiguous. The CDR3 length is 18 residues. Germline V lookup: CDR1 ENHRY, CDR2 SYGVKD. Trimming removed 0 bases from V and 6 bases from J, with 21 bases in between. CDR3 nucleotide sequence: TGTGCCATCAGTGAGTCATACCCACCGGGATCCTTGGGTCAGCCCCAGCATTTT. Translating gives CAISESYPPGSLGQPQHF.

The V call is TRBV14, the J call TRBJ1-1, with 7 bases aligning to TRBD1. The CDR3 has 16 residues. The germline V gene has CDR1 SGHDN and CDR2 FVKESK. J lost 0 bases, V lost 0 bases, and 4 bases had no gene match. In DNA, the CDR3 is TGTGCCAGCAGCCAAGAGGGACAGCTCATGAACACTGAAGCTTTCTTT. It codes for CASSQEGQLMNTEAFF.

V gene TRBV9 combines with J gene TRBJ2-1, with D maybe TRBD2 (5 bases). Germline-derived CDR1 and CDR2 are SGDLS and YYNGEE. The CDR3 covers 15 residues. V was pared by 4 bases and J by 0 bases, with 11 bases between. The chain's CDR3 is CASSPRRGSYNEQFF. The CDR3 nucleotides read TGTGCCAGCAGCCCGCGACGGGGCTCCTACAATGAGCAGTTCTTC.

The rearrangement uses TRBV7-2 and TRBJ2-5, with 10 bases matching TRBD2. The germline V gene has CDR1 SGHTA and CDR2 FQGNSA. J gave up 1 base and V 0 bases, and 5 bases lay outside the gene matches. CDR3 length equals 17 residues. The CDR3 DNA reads TGTGCCAGCAGCTTAGCCAGCGGGAGGGCTCCCCAAGAGACCCAGTACTTC. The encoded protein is CASSLASGRAPQETQYF.

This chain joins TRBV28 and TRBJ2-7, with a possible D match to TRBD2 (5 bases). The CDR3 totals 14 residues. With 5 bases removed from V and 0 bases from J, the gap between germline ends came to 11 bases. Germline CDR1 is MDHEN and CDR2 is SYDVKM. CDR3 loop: CASSLSRDSYEQYF. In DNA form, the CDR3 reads TGTGCCAGCAGTCTCAGCCGGGACTCCTACGAGCAGTACTTC.

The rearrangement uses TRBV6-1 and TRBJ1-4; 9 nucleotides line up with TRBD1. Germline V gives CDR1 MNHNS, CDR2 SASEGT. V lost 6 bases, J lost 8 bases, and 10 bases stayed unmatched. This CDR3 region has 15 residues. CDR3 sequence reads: CASSPTGGMNEKLFF. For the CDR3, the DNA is TGTGCCAGCAGCCCGACAGGGGGAATGAACGAAAAACTGTTTTTT.

The CDR3 protein is CASSTGVTDTQYF. In nucleotides, the CDR3 is TGCGCCAGCAGTACAGGAGTCACAGATACGCAGTATTTT. This chain connects TRBV4-1 to TRBJ2-3; possible D gene TRBD1, 5 bases. V dropped 6 bases and J dropped 2 bases, with 9 bases sitting between them. Germline values: CDR1 MGHRA, CDR2 YSYEKL. The CDR3 loop spans 13 amino acids.

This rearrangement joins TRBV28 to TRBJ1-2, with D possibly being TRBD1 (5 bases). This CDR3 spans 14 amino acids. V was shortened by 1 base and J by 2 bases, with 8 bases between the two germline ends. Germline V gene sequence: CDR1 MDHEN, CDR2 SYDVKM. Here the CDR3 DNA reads TGTGCCAGCAGTTTATCACAGGTCAACTATGGCTACACCTTC. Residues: CASSLSQVNYGYTF.

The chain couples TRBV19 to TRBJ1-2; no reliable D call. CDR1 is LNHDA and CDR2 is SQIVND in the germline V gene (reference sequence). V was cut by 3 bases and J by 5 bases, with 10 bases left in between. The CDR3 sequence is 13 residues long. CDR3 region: CASSIVEGYGYTF. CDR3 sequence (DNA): TGTGCCAGTAGTATTGTGGAGGGATATGGCTACACCTTC.